The TCR beta chain under discussion was sequenced for a study of vaccination and CD4 T cells after COVID-19. Study context: SARS-CoV-2, HCoV-NL63, HCoV-OC43 and HCoV-229E supplied the overlapping spike peptides used to stimulate cells.

The treatment here: approximately 11-day PBMC culture with coronavirus spike peptide pools or control peptides (ViraFEST assay). ViraFEST expanded antigen-specific T cells with peptide pools, then sequenced TCRs. The Oncomine TCR Beta short-read assay was applied to DNA of cultured CD4+ T cells. Genomic DNA from cultured CD4+ T cells was extracted. Via MiXCR, TCRdb re-called the PCR reads, giving one row per CDR3 protein. This table holds under 30,000 distinct CDR3 sequences, 43% found once. This clonotype has just a few counts. Its target is not known. V gave up 4 bases and J gave up 1 base, with 10 bases separating them. The CDR3 is made up of 14 amino acids. Germline V gives CDR1 SEHNR, CDR2 FQNEAQ (reference sequence).

The sample consisted of CD4+ T cells from blood, cultured in vitro. This TCR was recovered from a human donor who had recovered from COVID-19. This chain joins TRBV7-9 and TRBJ1-1; D ambiguous. The CDR3 spells CASSSWAGNTEAFF. CDR3 nucleotide sequence: TGTGCCAGCAGCTCTTGGGCGGGGAACACTGAAGCTTTCTTT.